The T cell receptor beta chain under discussion was sequenced for a study of glioma-infiltrating T cells after dendritic cell vaccination. This clone turned up a few times. Its antigen is still unknown. Assay used: immunoSEQ multiplex PCR; TCRdb lists only in-frame clones, some missing. The data hold under 130,000 clones, with 75% to 85% observed a single time. J gave up 4 bases and V 1 base, and 3 bases lay outside the gene matches. Germline-derived CDR1 and CDR2 are SGHDN and FVKESK. This CDR3 is 15 amino acids long. Study-wide results and limits: Higher TCR clonality did not directly relate to longer survival.

Material: blood, obtained before dendritic cell vaccination. The receptor's source is a human donor with glioblastoma. The rearrangement uses TRBV14 and TRBJ1-4; 7 nucleotides agree with TRBD1. The CDR3 is CASSQAGQVNEKLFF. The CDR3 DNA is TGTGCCAGCAGCCAAGCCGGACAGGTTAATGAAAAACTGTTTTTT.